This entry lists 13 T cell receptor beta chains sequenced from one sample in a study of T-cell reconstitution after alpha-beta-depleted transplantation in children. For TCRbeta, the library was prepared with unique molecular identifiers. TCRdb itself ran the PCR reads through MiXCR, one entry per CDR3 protein. The data contain some 600,000 distinct CDR3 sequences, about an eighth of them singletons. The material sequenced was PBMCs, mostly from graft donor cells, taken 360 days after TCRalphabeta/CD19-depleted stem cell transplant. These TCRs come from a male patient aged 5 to 17 who had a stem cell transplant for acute myeloid leukemia, so the T cells may come from the graft donor.

This clonotype was seen more than once but under ten times. The rearrangement links TRBV6-2 or TRBV6-3 to TRBJ2-5, with D tentatively TRBD1 (6 bases). The CDR3 sequence is 14 residues long. CDR1 is MNHEY and CDR2 is SVGEGT in the germline V gene. The germline V and J ends were trimmed by 6 bases and 1 base, with 12 bases remaining between them. The CDR3 loop reads CASRPEDSQETQYF. CDR3 coding DNA: TGTGCCAGCAGACCCGAGGACAGCCAAGAGACCCAGTACTTC.

The chain couples TRBV29-1 to TRBJ1-4; unclear D gene. Germline values: CDR1 SQVTM, CDR2 ANQGSEA. V was clipped by 7 bases and J by 0 bases, with 12 bases between them. The CDR3 consists of 14 residues. CDR3 sequence: CSAGQTSTNEKLFF. CDR3 bases: TGCAGCGCCGGCCAGACCTCAACTAATGAAAAACTGTTTTTT.

The chain uses TRBV7-2 and TRBJ2-7; 9 bases are shared with TRBD1. The germline CDR1 and CDR2 sequences are SGHTA and FQGNSA. With V trimmed by 3 bases and J by 4 bases, 7 bases remained unmatched. The CDR3 length is 15 residues. Here the CDR3 DNA reads TGTGCCAGCAGCTTTACCGGGACAGGGTTATACGAGCAGTACTTC. Translated: CASSFTGTGLYEQYF.

This clonotype was seen at least ten times. V usage is TRBV5-1 and J usage is TRBJ2-7, with 8 bases aligning to TRBD2. The germline V gene encodes CDR1 SGHRS and CDR2 YFSETQ. The CDR3 extends over 14 amino acids. V lost 0 bases, J lost 4 bases, and 3 bases stayed unmatched. The CDR3 sequence: CASSLVAGTYEQYF. CDR3 in DNA: TGCGCCAGCAGCTTGGTAGCGGGGACATACGAGCAGTACTTC.

Only a few counts were recorded for this clonotype. This CDR3 reads CASSQDPWTGAVDTQYF. The CDR3 DNA reads as TGCGCCAGCAGCCAAGATCCCTGGACAGGGGCCGTGGATACGCAGTATTTT. The J gene is TRBJ2-3, the V gene TRBV4-3; 9 positions agree with TRBD1. J was trimmed by 6 bases and V by 0 bases; bases with no gene match: 10. Germline lookup yields CDR1 LGHNA and CDR2 YSLEER. The CDR3 spans 17 residues.

Ten or more counts support this clonotype. The CDR3 region has the DNA TGCAGCGTTGATACTAGCGGGGACCAGTACTTC. Amino acid sequence: CSVDTSGDQYF. V is TRBV29-1 and J is TRBJ2-7; TRBD2 matches 10 bases. The CDR3 consists of 11 residues. CDR1 and CDR2 (germline): SQVTM, ANQGSEA. With V trimmed by 3 bases and J by 10 bases, 3 bases remained unmatched.

In this sample, this clonotype turned up a few times. J is TRBJ2-7 and V is TRBV4-2; D possibly uses TRBD1 or TRBD2 (6 bases each). Germline V gene sequence: CDR1 LGHNA, CDR2 YNFKEQ. The CDR3 extends over 15 amino acids. V was pared by 0 bases and J by 6 bases, with 15 bases between. The CDR3: CASSQDKGEGGEQYF. The CDR3 DNA sequence: TGTGCCAGCAGCCAAGATAAGGGTGAGGGGGGCGAGCAGTACTTC.

This clonotype was seen a few times. The chain carries TRBV28 and TRBJ1-3; D ambiguous. The V end was cut by 7 bases, the J end by 0 bases, with 19 bases between. This CDR3 is built from 17 residues. Germline V gene data show CDR1 as MDHEN and CDR2 as SYDVKM. The DNA for the CDR3 is TGTGCCAGCAAAGTTTACGGTCGTGGGAGCTCTGGAAACACCATATATTTT. Residues: CASKVYGRGSSGNTIYF.

This clonotype has only a few counts. V gene TRBV7-3 combines with J gene TRBJ2-5, with 13 bases matching TRBD2. CDR3 length equals 15 residues. J lost 4 bases, V lost 4 bases, and 3 bases had no gene match. Germline values: CDR1 SGHTA, CDR2 FQGTGA. The DNA for the CDR3 is TGTGCCAGCAGCTGGGGACTAGCGGGACTAGAGACCCAGTACTTC. Its protein product is CASSWGLAGLETQYF.

In its sample, this clonotype was seen a few times. The chain uses TRBV19 and TRBJ2-1, with D unresolved. The CDR3 runs 11 residues. Germline V gene sequence: CDR1 LNHDA, CDR2 SQIVND (reference sequence). Trimming left V 4 bases short and J 10 bases short, with 8 bases between. The CDR3 region has the DNA TGTGCCAGTAGTACCTATCCGGAGCAGTTCTTC. This encodes CASSTYPEQFF.

This clonotype was detected only a few times. The chain is built from TRBV7-6 and TRBJ2-1; D gene unclear. This CDR3 comprises 15 residues. V was shortened by 4 bases and J by 7 bases, with 17 bases between the two germline ends. CDR1 and CDR2 from the germline V gene are SGHVS and FNYEAQ. The CDR3 spells CASSSPWQIGNEQFF. CDR3 bases: TGTGCCAGCAGCTCTCCATGGCAGATTGGGAATGAGCAGTTCTTC.

The chain employs TRBV20-1 and TRBJ1-4; D is unresolved. V dropped 6 bases and J dropped 4 bases, with 21 bases sitting between them. CDR3 length: 16 amino acids. Germline V lookup: CDR1 DFQATT, CDR2 SNEGSKA (reference sequence). CDR3 region: CSAQRRAREGNEKLFF. The DNA for the CDR3 is TGCAGTGCACAACGCCGGGCGCGGGAGGGTAATGAAAAACTGTTTTTT.

This clonotype was detected ten times or more. V is TRBV20-1 and J is TRBJ2-3, with 10 bases fitting TRBD2. Per the germline V gene, CDR1 is DFQATT and CDR2 is SNEGSKA (reference sequence). The V and J ends lost 3 bases and 1 base, in that order; junction bases with no gene match: 7. The CDR3 extends over 16 amino acids. CDR3 bases: TGCAGTGCTAGCCTAGCGGGAGATAAAGGCACAGATACGCAGTATTTT. Translation gives CSASLAGDKGTDTQYF.